Listed here are 3 T cell receptor beta chains from one sample, sequenced in a study of T-cell memory formation after mild COVID-19. Each CDR3 protein gets one entry after TCRdb re-called the 5' RACE reads with MiXCR. The table records under 250,000 distinct CDR3 sequences, roughly a tenth of them present only once. Sequences were obtained from PBMCs or a T cell subset sorted from them (not recorded which). These receptors were taken from a man younger than 30 who had mild COVID-19 (a few samples of this study predate the infection). Cell type and time point are not known.

The chain carries TRBV5-4 and TRBJ2-5; D assignment may be TRBD1 or TRBD2 (6 bases each). V was shortened by 4 bases and J by 0 bases, with 19 bases between the two germline ends. Germline V CDR1 and CDR2: SGHNT, YYREEE (reference sequence). The CDR3 is 17 amino acids. The CDR3 spells CASSAKRGTTYQETQYF. The CDR3 DNA reads TGTGCCAGCAGCGCGAAACGCGGGACAACCTACCAAGAGACCCAGTACTTC.

This clonotype appeared many times. This sequence joins TRBV5-5 and TRBJ1-6; D gene unclear. The CDR3 is made up of 13 amino acids. The germline V and J ends were trimmed by 2 bases and 8 bases, with 8 bases remaining between them. CDR1 SGHKS and CDR2 YYEKEE come from the germline V gene (reference sequence). CDR3 nucleotide sequence: TGTGCCAGCAGCTTAGGGTGGGATTCACCCCTCCACTTT. Residues: CASSLGWDSPLHF.

This clonotype showed up many times. The chain joins TRBV5-1 to TRBJ2-5, with D perhaps TRBD2 (6 bases). V shed 2 bases and J shed 4 bases, with 15 bases lying between them. The CDR3 has 15 residues. Germline V gene sequence: CDR1 SGHRS, CDR2 YFSETQ. This CDR3 reads CASSFLGSGVETQYF. The CDR3 region has the DNA TGCGCCAGCAGCTTTTTGGGTAGCGGCGTAGAGACCCAGTACTTC.